The present TCR beta chain was sequenced within a study of cytomegalovirus exposure and HLA in healthy donors. This CDR3 spans 15 amino acids. The germline CDR1 and CDR2 sequences are SGHAT and FQNNGV. Trimming took off 5 bases at V and 7 bases at J, with 17 bases between the two ends. PCR amplification relied on 60 Vbeta primers (plus 13 Jbeta primers). In the authors' workflow: Roughly 10 million shared chains were among around 80 million unique TCR beta chains counted in a later analysis. TCRdb's copy holds only in-frame clones and misses some; the assay was immunoSEQ multiplex PCR. V and J calls and clone size are given by that table; D and trimming were obtained from the DNA. The repertoire holds around 200,000 clones, with more than 75% as singletons.

What was sequenced was PBMCs. This TCR was recovered from a woman aged 40-49 years in good health and CMV-seronegative. The chain uses TRBV11-2 and TRBJ2-2, with D possibly TRBD1 on 5 matching bases. The CDR3 sequence is CASSPILAQGGELFF. The CDR3 DNA sequence: TGTGCCAGCAGCCCTATACTGGCTCAGGGCGGGGAGCTGTTTTTT.